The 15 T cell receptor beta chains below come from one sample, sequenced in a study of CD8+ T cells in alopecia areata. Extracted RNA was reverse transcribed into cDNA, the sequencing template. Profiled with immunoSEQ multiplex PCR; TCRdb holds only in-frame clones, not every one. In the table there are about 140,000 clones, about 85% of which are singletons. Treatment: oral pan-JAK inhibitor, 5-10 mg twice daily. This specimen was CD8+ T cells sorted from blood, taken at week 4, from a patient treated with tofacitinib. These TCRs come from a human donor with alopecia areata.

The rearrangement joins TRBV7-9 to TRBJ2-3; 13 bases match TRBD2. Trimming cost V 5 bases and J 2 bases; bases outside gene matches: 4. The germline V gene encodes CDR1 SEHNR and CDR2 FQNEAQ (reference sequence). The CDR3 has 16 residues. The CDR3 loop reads CASSIGTSGATDTQYF. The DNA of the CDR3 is TGTGCCAGCAGCATTGGGACTAGCGGGGCCACAGATACGCAGTATTTT.

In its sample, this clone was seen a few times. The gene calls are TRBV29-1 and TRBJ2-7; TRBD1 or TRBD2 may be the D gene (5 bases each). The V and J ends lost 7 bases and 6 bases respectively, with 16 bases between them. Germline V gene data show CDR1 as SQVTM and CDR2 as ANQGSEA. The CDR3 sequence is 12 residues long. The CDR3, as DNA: TGCAGCGGGATGGCCCCCGGGACCGAGCAGTACTTC. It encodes CSGMAPGTEQYF.

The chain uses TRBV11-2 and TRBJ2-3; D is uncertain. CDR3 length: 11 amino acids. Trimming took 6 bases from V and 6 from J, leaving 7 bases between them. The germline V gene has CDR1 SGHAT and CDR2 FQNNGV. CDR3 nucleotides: TGTGCCAGCAGTCCAGCGGATACGCAGTATTTT. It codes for CASSPADTQYF. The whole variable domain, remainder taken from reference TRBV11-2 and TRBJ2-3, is EAGVAQSPRYKIIEKRQSVAFWCNPISGHATLYWYQQILGQGPKLLIQFQNNGVVDDSQLPKDRFSAERLKGVDSTLKIQPAKLEDSAVYLCASSPADTQYFGPGTRLTVL.

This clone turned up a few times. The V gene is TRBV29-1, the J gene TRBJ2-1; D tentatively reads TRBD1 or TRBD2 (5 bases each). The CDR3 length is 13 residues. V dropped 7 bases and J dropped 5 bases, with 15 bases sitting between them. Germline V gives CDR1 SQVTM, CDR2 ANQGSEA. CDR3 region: CSGMPQGHNEQFF. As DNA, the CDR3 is TGCAGCGGCATGCCTCAGGGACACAATGAGCAGTTCTTC.

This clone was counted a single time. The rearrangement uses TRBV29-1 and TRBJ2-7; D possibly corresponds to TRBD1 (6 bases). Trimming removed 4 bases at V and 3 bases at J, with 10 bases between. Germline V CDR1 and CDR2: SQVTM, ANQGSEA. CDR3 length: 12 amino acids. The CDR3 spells CSVVAGVYEQYF. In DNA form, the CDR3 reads TGCAGCGTTGTGGCAGGGGTCTACGAGCAGTACTTC.

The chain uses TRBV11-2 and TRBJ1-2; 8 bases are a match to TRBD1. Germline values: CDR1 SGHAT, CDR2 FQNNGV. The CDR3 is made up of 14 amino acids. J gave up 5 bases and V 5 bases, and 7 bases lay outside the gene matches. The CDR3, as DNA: TGTGCCAGCAGCCCAGGGGGCGCTGGGTATGGCTACACCTTC. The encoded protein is CASSPGGAGYGYTF.

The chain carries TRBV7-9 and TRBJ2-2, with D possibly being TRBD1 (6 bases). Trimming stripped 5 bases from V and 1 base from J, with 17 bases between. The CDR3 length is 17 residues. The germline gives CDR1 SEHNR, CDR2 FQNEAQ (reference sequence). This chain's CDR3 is CASSVPVGAKNTGELFF. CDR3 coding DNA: TGTGCCAGCAGCGTACCAGTGGGGGCAAAGAACACCGGGGAGCTGTTTTTT.

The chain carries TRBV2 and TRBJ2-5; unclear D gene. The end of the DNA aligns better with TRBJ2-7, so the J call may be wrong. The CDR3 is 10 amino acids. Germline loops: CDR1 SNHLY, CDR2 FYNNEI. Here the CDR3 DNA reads TGTGCCAGCAACTCCTACGAGCAGTACTTC. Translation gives CASNSYEQYF.

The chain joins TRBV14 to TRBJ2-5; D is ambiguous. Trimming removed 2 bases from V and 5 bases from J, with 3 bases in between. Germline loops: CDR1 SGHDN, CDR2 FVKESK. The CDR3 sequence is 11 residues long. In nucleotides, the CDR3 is TGTGCCAGCAGCCAACGTGAGACCCAGTACTTC. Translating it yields CASSQRETQYF.

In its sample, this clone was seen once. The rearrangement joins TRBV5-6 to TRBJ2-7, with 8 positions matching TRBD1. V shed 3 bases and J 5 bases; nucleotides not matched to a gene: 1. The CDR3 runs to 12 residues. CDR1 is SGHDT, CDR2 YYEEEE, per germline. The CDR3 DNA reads TGTGCCAGCAGCTGGGACAGGAACGAGCAGTACTTC. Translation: CASSWDRNEQYF.

CDR3 in amino acids: CASSSPSGGSSYNEQFF. The CDR3 DNA reads TGTGCCAGCAGCTCCCCTAGCGGAGGGAGCTCCTACAATGAGCAGTTCTTC. This chain joins TRBV7-9 and TRBJ2-1, with TRBD2 matching over 7 bases. CDR3 size: 17 residues. In germline, CDR1 is SEHNR, CDR2 FQNEAQ (reference sequence). Unmatched junction bases numbered 9, after V lost 4 bases and J lost 0 bases.

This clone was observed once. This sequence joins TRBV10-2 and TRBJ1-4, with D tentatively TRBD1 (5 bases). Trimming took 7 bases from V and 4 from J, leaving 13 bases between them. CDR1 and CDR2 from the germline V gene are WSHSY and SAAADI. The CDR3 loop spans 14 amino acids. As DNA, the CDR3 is TGCGCCAGCAAAACGGGACGCATTAATGAAAAACTGTTTTTT. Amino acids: CASKTGRINEKLFF.

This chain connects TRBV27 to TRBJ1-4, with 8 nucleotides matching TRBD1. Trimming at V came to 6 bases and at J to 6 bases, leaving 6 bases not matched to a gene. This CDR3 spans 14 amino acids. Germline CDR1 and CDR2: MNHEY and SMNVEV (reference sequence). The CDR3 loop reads CASSVDRGDEKLFF. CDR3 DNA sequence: TGTGCCAGCAGCGTTGACAGGGGAGATGAAAAACTGTTTTTT.

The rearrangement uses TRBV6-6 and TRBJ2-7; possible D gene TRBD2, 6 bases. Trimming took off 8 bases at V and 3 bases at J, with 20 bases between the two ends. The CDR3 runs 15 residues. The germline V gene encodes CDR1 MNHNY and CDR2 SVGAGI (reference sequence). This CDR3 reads CASESTGVSRYEQYF. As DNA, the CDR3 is TGTGCCAGCGAGTCTACGGGAGTCTCCCGCTACGAGCAGTACTTC.

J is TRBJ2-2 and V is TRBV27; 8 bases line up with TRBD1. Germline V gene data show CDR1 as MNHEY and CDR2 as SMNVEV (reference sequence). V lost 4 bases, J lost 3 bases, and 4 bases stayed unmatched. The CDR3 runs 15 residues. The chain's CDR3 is CASSSGGFDTGELFF. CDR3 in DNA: TGTGCCAGCAGTTCAGGGGGCTTTGACACCGGGGAGCTGTTTTTT.